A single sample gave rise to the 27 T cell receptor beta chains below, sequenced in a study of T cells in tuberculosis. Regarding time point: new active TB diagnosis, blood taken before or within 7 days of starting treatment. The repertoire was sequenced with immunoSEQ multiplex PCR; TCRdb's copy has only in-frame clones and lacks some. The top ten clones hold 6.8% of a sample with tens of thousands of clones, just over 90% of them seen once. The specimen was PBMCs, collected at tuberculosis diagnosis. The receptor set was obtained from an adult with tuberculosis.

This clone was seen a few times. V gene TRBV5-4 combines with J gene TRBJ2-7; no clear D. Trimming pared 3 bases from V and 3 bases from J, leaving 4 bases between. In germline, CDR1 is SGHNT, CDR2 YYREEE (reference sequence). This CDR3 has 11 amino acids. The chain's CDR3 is CASSSYYEQYF. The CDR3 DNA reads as TGTGCCAGCAGCTCGTACTACGAGCAGTACTTC.

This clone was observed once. The CDR3 region is CASSPGELAGGTGELFF. DNA for the CDR3: TGTGCCAGCAGCCCGGGGGAGCTAGCGGGAGGCACCGGGGAGCTGTTTTTT. The chain carries TRBV5-4 and TRBJ2-2, with TRBD2 matching 11 bases. CDR3 length: 17 residues. The trim removed 4 bases at V and 4 bases at J, leaving 9 bases unmatched. CDR1 SGHNT and CDR2 YYREEE come from the germline V gene (reference sequence).

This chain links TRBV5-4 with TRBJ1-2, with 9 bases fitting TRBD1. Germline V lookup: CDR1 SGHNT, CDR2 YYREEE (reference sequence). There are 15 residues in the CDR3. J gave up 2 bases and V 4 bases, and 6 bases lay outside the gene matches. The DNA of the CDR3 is TGTGCCAGCAGCATCGGACAGGGGATAAACTATGGCTACACCTTC. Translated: CASSIGQGINYGYTF. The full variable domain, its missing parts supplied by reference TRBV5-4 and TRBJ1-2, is ETGVTQSPTHLIKTRGQQVTLRCSSQSGHNTVSWYQQALGQGPQFIFQYYREEENGRGNFPPRFSGLQFPNYSSELNVNALELDDSALYLCASSIGQGINYGYTFGSGTRLTVV.

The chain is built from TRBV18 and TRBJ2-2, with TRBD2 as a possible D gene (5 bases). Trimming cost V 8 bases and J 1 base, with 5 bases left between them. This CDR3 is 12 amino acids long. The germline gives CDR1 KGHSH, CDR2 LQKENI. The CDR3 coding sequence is TGTGCCAGCGGGAGGAACACCGGGGAGCTGTTTTTT. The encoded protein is CASGRNTGELFF.

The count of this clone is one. This CDR3 is CASSRPGQGTSYTF. CDR3 nucleotides: TGTGCCAGCAGTCGTCCGGGACAGGGTACGAGCTACACCTTC. V gene TRBV6-5 combines with J gene TRBJ1-2; 9 bases match TRBD1. V lost 5 bases, J lost 9 bases, and 10 bases stayed unmatched. Germline V lookup: CDR1 MNHEY, CDR2 SVGAGI. The CDR3 length is 14 residues.

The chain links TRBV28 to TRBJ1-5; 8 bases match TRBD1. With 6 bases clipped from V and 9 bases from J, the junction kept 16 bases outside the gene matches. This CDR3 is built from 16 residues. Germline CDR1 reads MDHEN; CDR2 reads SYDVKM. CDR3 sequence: CASRTVDTGGVVPQHF. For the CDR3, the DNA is TGTGCCAGCAGAACAGTAGACACAGGGGGAGTAGTGCCCCAGCATTTT.

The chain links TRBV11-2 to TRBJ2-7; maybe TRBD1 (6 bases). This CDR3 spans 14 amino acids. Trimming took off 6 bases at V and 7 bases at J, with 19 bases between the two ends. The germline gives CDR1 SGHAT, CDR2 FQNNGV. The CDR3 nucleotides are TGTGCCAGCAGTCCTAAACAGGGTACGGGGGAGCAGTACTTC. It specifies CASSPKQGTGEQYF. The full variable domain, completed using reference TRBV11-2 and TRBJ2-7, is EAGVAQSPRYKIIEKRQSVAFWCNPISGHATLYWYQQILGQGPKLLIQFQNNGVVDDSQLPKDRFSAERLKGVDSTLKIQPAKLEDSAVYLCASSPKQGTGEQYFGPGTRLTVT.

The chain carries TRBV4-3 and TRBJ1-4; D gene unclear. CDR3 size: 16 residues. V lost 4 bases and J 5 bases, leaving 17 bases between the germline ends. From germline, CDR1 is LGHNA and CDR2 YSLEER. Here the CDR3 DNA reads TGCGCCAGCAGCCTGTTTGTGGGAGGAGGGAATGAAAAACTGTTTTTT. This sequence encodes CASSLFVGGGNEKLFF.

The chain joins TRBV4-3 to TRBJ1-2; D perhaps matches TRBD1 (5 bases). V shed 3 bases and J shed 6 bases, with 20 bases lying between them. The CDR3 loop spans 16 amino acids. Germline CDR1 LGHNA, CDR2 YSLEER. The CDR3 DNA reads TGCGCCAGCAGCCAGGAGACCCCCGGCAGGGCGGATGGCTACACCTTC. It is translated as CASSQETPGRADGYTF.

The CDR3 sequence: CASTYQTLQVEAFF. The CDR3 nucleotides are TGTGCCAGCACCTACCAAACATTACAGGTTGAAGCTTTCTTT. This chain uses TRBV7-2 with TRBJ1-1; tentatively, D is TRBD1 (5 bases). Per the germline V gene, CDR1 is SGHTA and CDR2 is FQGNSA. Trimming left V 7 bases short and J 7 bases short, with 19 bases between. The CDR3 is 14 amino acids.

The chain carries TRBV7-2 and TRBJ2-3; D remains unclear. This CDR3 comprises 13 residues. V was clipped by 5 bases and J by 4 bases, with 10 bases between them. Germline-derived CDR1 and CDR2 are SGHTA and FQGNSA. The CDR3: CASSRTEADTQYF. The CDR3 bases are TGTGCCAGCAGCCGAACTGAGGCAGATACGCAGTATTTT.

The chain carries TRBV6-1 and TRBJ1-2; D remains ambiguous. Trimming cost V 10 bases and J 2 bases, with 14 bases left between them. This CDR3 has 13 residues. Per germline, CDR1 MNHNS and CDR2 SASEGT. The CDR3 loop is CATTIGRNYGYTF. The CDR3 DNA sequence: TGTGCCACCACAATTGGGAGAAACTATGGCTACACCTTC.

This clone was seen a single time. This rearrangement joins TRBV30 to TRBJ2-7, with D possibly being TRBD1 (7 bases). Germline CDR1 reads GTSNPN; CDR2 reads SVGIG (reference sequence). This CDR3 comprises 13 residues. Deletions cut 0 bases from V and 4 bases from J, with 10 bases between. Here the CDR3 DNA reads TGTGCCTGGAGTGTATCAGGGGGGTACGAGCAGTACTTC. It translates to CAWSVSGGYEQYF. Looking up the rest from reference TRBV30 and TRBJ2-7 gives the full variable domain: SQTIHQWPATLVQPVGSPLSLECTVEGTSNPNLYWYRQAAGRGLQLLFYSVGIGQISSEVPQNLSASRPQDRQFILSSKKLLLSDSGFYLCAWSVSGGYEQYFGPGTRLTVT.

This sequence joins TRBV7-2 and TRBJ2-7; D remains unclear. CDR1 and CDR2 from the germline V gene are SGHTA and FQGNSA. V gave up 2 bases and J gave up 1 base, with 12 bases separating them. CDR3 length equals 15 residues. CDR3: CASSLYSGPSYEQYF. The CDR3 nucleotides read TGTGCCAGCAGCTTATATTCCGGTCCGTCCTACGAGCAGTACTTC.

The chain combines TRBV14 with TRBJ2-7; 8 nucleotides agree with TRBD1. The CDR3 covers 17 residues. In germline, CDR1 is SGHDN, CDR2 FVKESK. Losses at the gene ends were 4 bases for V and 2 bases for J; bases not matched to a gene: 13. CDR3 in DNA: TGTGCCAGCAGCCTGCCCGCGGACAGGGAAATTCCCTACGAGCAGTACTTC. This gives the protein CASSLPADREIPYEQYF.

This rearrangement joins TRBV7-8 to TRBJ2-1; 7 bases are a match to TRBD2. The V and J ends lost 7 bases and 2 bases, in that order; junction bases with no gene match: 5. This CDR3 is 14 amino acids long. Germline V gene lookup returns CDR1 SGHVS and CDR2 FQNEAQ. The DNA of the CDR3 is TGTGCCAGCACCGCAGGGACTACCTACAATGAGCAGTTCTTC. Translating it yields CASTAGTTYNEQFF. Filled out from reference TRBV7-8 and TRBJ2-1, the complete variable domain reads GAGVSQSPRYKVAKRGQDVALRCDPISGHVSLFWYQQALGQGPEFLTYFQNEAQLDKSGLPSDRFFAERPEGSVSTLKIQRTQQEDSAVYLCASTAGTTYNEQFFGPGTRLTVL.

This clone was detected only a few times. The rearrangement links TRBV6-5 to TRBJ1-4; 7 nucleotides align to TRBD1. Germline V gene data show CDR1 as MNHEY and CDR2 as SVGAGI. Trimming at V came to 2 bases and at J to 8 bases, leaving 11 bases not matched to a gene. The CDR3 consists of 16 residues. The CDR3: CASSYTGTAPEEKLFF. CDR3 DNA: TGTGCCAGCAGTTACACCGGGACAGCCCCTGAGGAAAAACTGTTTTTT.

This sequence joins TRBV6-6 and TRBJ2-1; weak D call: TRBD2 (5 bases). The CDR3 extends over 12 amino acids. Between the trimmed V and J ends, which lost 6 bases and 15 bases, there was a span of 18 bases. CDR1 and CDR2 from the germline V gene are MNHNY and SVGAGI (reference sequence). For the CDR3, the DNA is TGTGCCAGCAGCCCTCGTGAGGGTTTGTGGTTCTTC. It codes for CASSPREGLWFF.

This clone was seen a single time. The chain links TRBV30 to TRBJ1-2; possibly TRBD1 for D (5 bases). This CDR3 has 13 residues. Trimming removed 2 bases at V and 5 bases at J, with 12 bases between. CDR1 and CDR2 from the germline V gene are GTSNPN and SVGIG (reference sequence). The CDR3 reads CAWSPTQGYGYTF. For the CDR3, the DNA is TGTGCCTGGAGTCCAACCCAGGGTTATGGCTACACCTTC. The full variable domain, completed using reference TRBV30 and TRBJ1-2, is SQTIHQWPATLVQPVGSPLSLECTVEGTSNPNLYWYRQAAGRGLQLLFYSVGIGQISSEVPQNLSASRPQDRQFILSSKKLLLSDSGFYLCAWSPTQGYGYTFGSGTRLTVV.

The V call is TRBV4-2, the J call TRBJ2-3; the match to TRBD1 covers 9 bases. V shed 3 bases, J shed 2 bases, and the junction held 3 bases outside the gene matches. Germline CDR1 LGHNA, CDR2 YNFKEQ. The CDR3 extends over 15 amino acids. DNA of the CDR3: TGTGCCAGCAGCCACGGACAGGGGCACACAGATACGCAGTATTTT. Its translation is CASSHGQGHTDTQYF.

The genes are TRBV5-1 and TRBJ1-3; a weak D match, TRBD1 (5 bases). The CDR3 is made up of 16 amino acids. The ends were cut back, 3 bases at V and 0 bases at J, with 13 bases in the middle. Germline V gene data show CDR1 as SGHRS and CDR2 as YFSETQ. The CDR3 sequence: CASSSLPTDSGNTIYF. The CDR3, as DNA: TGCGCCAGCAGCTCGTTACCGACAGACTCTGGAAACACCATATATTTT.

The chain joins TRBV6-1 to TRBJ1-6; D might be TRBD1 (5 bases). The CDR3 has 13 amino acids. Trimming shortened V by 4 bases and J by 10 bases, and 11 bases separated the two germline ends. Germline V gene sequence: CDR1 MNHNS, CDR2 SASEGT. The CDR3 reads CASSARVGSPLHF. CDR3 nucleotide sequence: TGTGCCAGCAGTGCCAGGGTCGGATCACCCCTCCACTTT.

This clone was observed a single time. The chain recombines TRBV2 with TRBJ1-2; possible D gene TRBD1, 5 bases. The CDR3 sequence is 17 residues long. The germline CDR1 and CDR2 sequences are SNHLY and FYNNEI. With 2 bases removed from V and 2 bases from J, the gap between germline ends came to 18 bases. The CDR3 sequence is CASSELRVVRENYGYTF. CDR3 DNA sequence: TGTGCCAGCAGTGAACTTCGGGTGGTCAGGGAAAACTATGGCTACACCTTC. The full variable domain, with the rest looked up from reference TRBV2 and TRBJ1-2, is EPEVTQTPSHQVTQMGQEVILRCVPISNHLYFYWYRQILGQKVEFLVSFYNNEISEKSEIFDDQFSVERPDGSNFTLKIRSTKLEDSAMYFCASSELRVVRENYGYTFGSGTRLTVV.

The DNA for the CDR3 is TGTGCCAGCAGCGCCGGGACTAGCACACGGGATACGCAGTATTTT. Translating gives CASSAGTSTRDTQYF. The rearrangement uses TRBV7-3 and TRBJ2-3; 9 bases agree with TRBD2. CDR3 length: 15 amino acids. CDR1 is SGHTA and CDR2 is FQGTGA in the germline V gene. V gave up 5 bases and J gave up 6 bases; unmatched junction bases: 9.

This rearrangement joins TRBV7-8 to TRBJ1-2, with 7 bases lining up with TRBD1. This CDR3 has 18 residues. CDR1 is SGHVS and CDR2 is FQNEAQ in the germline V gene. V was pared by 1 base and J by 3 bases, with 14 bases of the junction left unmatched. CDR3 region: CASSLGRQGSTIHYGYTF. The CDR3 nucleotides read TGTGCCAGCAGCTTAGGGAGACAGGGAAGTACGATACACTATGGCTACACCTTC.

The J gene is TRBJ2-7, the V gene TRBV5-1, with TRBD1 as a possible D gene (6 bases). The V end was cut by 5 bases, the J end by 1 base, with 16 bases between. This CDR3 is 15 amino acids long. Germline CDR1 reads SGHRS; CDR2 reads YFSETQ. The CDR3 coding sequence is TGCGCCAGCAGGACGGACAGCGCTAGATCCTACGAGCAGTACTTC. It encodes CASRTDSARSYEQYF.

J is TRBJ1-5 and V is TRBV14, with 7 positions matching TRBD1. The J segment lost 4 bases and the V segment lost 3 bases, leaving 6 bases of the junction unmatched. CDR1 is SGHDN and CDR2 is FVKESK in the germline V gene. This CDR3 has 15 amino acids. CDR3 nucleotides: TGTGCCAGCAGCCATACGACAGGGCTAAATCAGCCCCAGCATTTT. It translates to CASSHTTGLNQPQHF.